This T cell receptor beta chain is from a study of cytomegalovirus exposure and HLA in healthy donors. General observations from the study: A later analysis by the authors found several of the most significant clusters apparently linked to common viral pathogens. A later analysis linked a missense DCLRE1C variant to TCR beta V- and J-gene trimming. In a later analysis, specific HLA alleles were associated with 15,000 to 20,000 TCR beta sequences at a 0.05 false discovery rate. Donor immune exposure was known only as CMV serostatus.

Concerning this clone itself: Its matching antigen is unknown.

Trimming at V came to 5 bases and at J to 4 bases, leaving 8 bases not matched to a gene. Germline CDR1 is MDHEN and CDR2 is SYDVKM. The CDR3 runs to 15 residues. 60 Vbeta and 13 Jbeta primers were used in PCR. The assay was immunoSEQ multiplex PCR, and TCRdb's table has in-frame clones only and misses some. Here the sample spans over 35,000 clones, 50% to 75% being singletons. The chain is built from TRBV28 and TRBJ1-2; 9 nucleotides line up with TRBD1. The TCR originated in a human donor in good health. Sequencing was done on a sample of PBMCs. The CDR3 sequence is CASSRTGGQGYGYTF. The CDR3 region has the DNA TGTGCCAGCAGTCGTACAGGGGGCCAGGGCTATGGCTACACCTTC.